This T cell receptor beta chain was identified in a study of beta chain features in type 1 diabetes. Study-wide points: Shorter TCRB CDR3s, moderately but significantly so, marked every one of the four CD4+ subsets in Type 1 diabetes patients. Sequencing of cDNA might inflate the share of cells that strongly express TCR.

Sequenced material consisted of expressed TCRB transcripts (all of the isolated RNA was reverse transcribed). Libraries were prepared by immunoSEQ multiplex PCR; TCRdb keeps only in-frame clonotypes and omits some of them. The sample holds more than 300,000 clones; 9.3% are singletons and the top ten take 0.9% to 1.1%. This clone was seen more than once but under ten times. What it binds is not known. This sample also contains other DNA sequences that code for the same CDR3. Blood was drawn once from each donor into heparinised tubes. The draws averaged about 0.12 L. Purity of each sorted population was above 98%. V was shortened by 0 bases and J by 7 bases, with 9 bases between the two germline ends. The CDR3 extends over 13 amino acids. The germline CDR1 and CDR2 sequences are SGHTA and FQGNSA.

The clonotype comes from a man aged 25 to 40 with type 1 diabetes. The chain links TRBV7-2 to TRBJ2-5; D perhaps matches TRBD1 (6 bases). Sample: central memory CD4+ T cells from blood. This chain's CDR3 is CASSLAQGGTQYF. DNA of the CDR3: TGTGCCAGCAGCTTAGCGCAAGGGGGGACCCAGTACTTC. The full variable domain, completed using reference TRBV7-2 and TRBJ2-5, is GAGVSQSPSNKVTEKGKDVELRCDPISGHTALYWYRQSLGQGLEFLIYFQGNSAPDKSGLPSDRFSAERTGGSVSTLTIQRTQQEDSAVYLCASSLAQGGTQYFGPGTRLLVL.